This T cell receptor (beta chain) was sequenced during a study of OX40 agonist ivuxolimab in advanced cancers. Study context: Three patients had partial responses: one hepatocellular carcinoma, two cutaneous melanoma. Broader study findings: Expanded clones tended on average to be more numerous among CD8+ T cells than CD4+.

This clone is deemed medium-sized (0.01 to 0.1%). Its antigen is undetermined. Per the germline V gene, CDR1 is MNHEY and CDR2 is SVGAGI. This CDR3 is 15 amino acids long. J lost 0 bases, V lost 2 bases, and 3 bases had no gene match. Data came from immunoSEQ multiplex PCR; TCRdb stores just in-frame clones and leaves some out. The repertoire holds some 33,000 clones, with approximately 88% as singletons. Patients with a history of autoimmune disease or on systemic immunosuppression were excluded. The J gene is TRBJ2-7, the V gene TRBV6-5; 8 nucleotides agree with TRBD2. This receptor was obtained from an adult with an advanced solid tumor such as melanoma, head and neck, liver or kidney cancer. Sequences were derived from CD4+ or CD8+ T cells sorted from blood, sampled in a trial of the OX40 agonist ivuxolimab. The CDR3 protein is CASSYARGGSYEQYF. CDR3 nucleotide sequence: TGTGCCAGCAGTTACGCCCGGGGGGGCTCCTACGAGCAGTACTTC.